This T cell receptor (beta chain) was sequenced during a study of T cells in Graves' hyperthyroidism and ophthalmopathy. This clonotype was recorded many times. TCR beta CDR3 region amplification was performed from RNA transcripts. HTBI primers were used for first-round RT-PCR of the TCR CDR3. TCRdb recomputed calls from the multiplex PCR reads with MiXCR, one row per CDR3 protein. The sample carries almost 600,000 distinct CDR3 sequences, about 14% recorded once. This CDR3 is built from 13 residues. V was shortened by 4 bases and J by 1 base, with 5 bases between the two germline ends. Germline CDR1 is MDHEN and CDR2 is SYDVKM. Clinical symptoms, serum thyroxine, TRAb, thyroid ultrasound and orbital computed tomography informed diagnoses. Blood from later-ophthalmopathy patients was taken at first hyperthyroidism diagnosis.

Sequences were obtained from blood. This rearrangement joins TRBV28 to TRBJ1-5, with D uncertain. The clonotype comes from a woman in her twenties or thirties with Graves' hyperthyroidism that later progressed to Graves' ophthalmopathy. The CDR3 protein is CASSYYSNQPQHF. For the CDR3, the DNA is TGTGCCAGCAGTTACTACAGCAATCAGCCCCAGCATTTT. Full variable domain (remainder filled in from reference TRBV28 and TRBJ1-5): DVKVTQSSRYLVKRTGEKVFLECVQDMDHENMFWYRQDPGLGLRLIYFSYDVKMKEKGDIPEGYSVSREKKERFSLILESASTNQTSMYLCASSYYSNQPQHFGDGTRLSIL.